This T cell receptor (beta chain) was identified during a study of CD8 T cells in Susac syndrome. Notes on the study in general: When the CD4+ T cell repertoires of patients with Susac syndrome were examined, they did not show any clonal expansion.

On this clonotype itself: Its antigen is currently unknown.

RNA, at about 0.45 to 1 ug, was reverse transcribed with random hexamers. Multiplex PCR with immunoSEQ amplified the TCR beta CDR3 across 54 Vbeta and 13 Jbeta. TCRdb redid the calling of the immunoSEQ multiplex PCR reads with MiXCR, one entry per CDR3 protein. This sample has under 200,000 distinct CDR3 sequences, with approximately 94% found just once. Germline loops: CDR1 MNHEY, CDR2 SVGEGT. This CDR3 comprises 13 residues. The junction had 4 bases not matched to a gene; V was cut back by 10 bases and J by 3 bases. The material sequenced was CD4+ T cells from PBMCs. The chain links TRBV6-2 or TRBV6-3 to TRBJ2-1, with 9 bases lining up with TRBD1. The clonotype originates from a human donor with Susac syndrome. CDR3 DNA: TGTGCCACCGGGACAGGGAACTACAATGAGCAGTTCTTC. The encoded protein is CATGTGNYNEQFF.